This T cell receptor (beta chain) was profiled in a study of T cells in Graves' hyperthyroidism and ophthalmopathy. This clonotype was found many times. The V and J ends lost 3 bases and 6 bases, in that order; junction bases with no gene match: 4. This CDR3 is 13 amino acids long. Authors of the study amplified TCR beta CDR3 regions from RNA transcripts. Carried out on the TCR CDR3, a first-round RT-PCR used the HTBI primer set. Using its own MiXCR run on the multiplex PCR reads, TCRdb lists one record per CDR3 protein. The sample lists 500,000 to 600,000 distinct CDR3 sequences; about 45% were seen once.

This sequence originates from a woman aged 18-29 years with Graves' hyperthyroidism. Sequenced input: peripheral blood or thyroid tissue (not recorded which). The genes are TRBV12-3 or TRBV12-4 and TRBJ1-2, with 7 bases identical to TRBD1. CDR3 amino acids: CASSFAGGNGYTF. For the CDR3, the DNA is TGTGCCAGCAGTTTCGCAGGGGGTAATGGCTACACCTTC.